The 6 T cell receptor beta chains listed next were all sequenced from one sample in a study of stem cell transplantation in POMP-related autoinflammatory disease. Points from the study as a whole: Across all analyzed T-cell subsets, patients with PRAID tended toward reduced diversity and increased clonality. Patients with PRAID showed a restricted number of unique TRB V-J gene pairings.

Profiling relied on immunoSEQ multiplex PCR, and the TCRdb table lists in-frame clones only, not all of them. The table has about 11,000 clones, approximately 86% seen once. Their specific antigens are unknown. The material was CD8+ T cells from PBMCs, obtained before stem cell transplantation. These receptor sequences come from a human donor with POMP-related autoinflammation and immune dysregulation (PRAID).

This clone was counted a few times. CDR3 sequence: CASREDGGLKNSPLHF. The CDR3 bases are TGTGCCAGCAGGGAGGATGGGGGCCTGAAGAATTCACCCCTCCACTTT. This rearrangement joins TRBV6-6 to TRBJ1-6; D perhaps matches TRBD1 (6 bases). CDR1 is MNHNY, CDR2 SVGAGI, per germline (reference sequence). V was shortened by 6 bases and J by 7 bases, with 19 bases between the two germline ends. The CDR3 runs to 16 residues.

V and J are TRBV19 and TRBJ2-3, with D tentatively TRBD2 (5 bases). Germline loops: CDR1 LNHDA, CDR2 SQIVND (reference sequence). The CDR3 runs 14 residues. The V end was cut by 5 bases, the J end by 8 bases, with 17 bases between. The CDR3 loop reads CASSSSHPGFTQYF. The CDR3, as DNA: TGTGCCAGTAGTTCCAGTCACCCGGGATTTACGCAGTATTTT.

The chain is built from TRBV6-6 and TRBJ1-2; D remains unclear. This CDR3 region has 16 residues. Trimming pared 5 bases from V and 4 bases from J, leaving 20 bases between. Germline CDR1 and CDR2: MNHNY and SVGAGI (reference sequence). CDR3 sequence reads: CASSIWVGRKTYGYTF. CDR3 sequence (DNA): TGTGCCAGCAGTATCTGGGTTGGGAGAAAGACCTATGGCTACACCTTC.

V usage is TRBV18 and J usage is TRBJ2-1; 11 bases map to TRBD2. With 3 bases clipped from V and 4 bases from J, the junction kept 5 bases outside the gene matches. CDR1 and CDR2 from the germline V gene are KGHSH and LQKENI. The CDR3 runs 16 residues. The CDR3 DNA is TGTGCCAGCTCACCGCCGGGACTAGCGGTGTACAATGAGCAGTTCTTC. Amino acid sequence: CASSPPGLAVYNEQFF.

The V and J genes are TRBV4-1 and TRBJ2-7; 15 bases map to TRBD2. Unmatched junction bases numbered 4, after V lost 0 bases and J lost 4 bases. Germline loops: CDR1 MGHRA, CDR2 YSYEKL. This CDR3 has 17 residues. Here the CDR3 DNA reads TGCGCCAGCAGCCAAGACGGGACTAGCGGGGGGCGGTACGAGCAGTACTTC. Translation: CASSQDGTSGGRYEQYF.

The chain couples TRBV14 to TRBJ2-7; 9 nucleotides match TRBD1. Germline assignment: CDR1 SGHDN and CDR2 FVKESK. J gave up 3 bases and V 2 bases, and 5 bases lay outside the gene matches. The CDR3 extends over 15 amino acids. The DNA for the CDR3 is TGTGCCAGCAGCCAACCGGGACAGGGAAGCTACGAGCAGTACTTC. Protein: CASSQPGQGSYEQYF.